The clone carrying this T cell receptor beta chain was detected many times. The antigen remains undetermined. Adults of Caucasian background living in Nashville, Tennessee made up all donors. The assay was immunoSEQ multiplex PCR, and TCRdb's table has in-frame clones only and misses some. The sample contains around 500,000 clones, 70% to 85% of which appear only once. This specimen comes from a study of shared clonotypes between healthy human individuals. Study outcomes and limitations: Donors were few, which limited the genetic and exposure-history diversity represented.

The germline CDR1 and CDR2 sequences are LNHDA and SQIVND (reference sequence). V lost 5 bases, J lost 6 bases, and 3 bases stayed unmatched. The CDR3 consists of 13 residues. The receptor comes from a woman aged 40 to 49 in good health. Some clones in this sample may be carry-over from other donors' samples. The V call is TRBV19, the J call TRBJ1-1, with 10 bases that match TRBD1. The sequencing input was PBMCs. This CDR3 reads CASSPGQGAEAFF. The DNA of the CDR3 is TGTGCCAGTAGTCCAGGACAGGGGGCTGAAGCTTTCTTT. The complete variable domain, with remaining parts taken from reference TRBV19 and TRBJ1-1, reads DGGITQSPKYLFRKEGQNVTLSCEQNLNHDAMYWYRQDPGQGLRLIYYSQIVNDFQKGDIAEGYSVSREKKESFPLTVTSAQKNPTAFYLCASSPGQGAEAFFGQGTRLTVV.